Listed here are 26 T cell receptor beta chains from one sample, sequenced in a study of Ad26.COV2.S vaccination and SARS-CoV-2 variants. The treatment was: over 15 received Ad26.COV2.S at low or high dose, single or two shots; about 5 received placebo; per-sample allocation not given. Sampling was performed 63 days after the first vaccine or placebo injection. Assay used: immunoSEQ multiplex PCR; TCRdb lists only in-frame clones, some missing. The profile shows roughly 510,000 clones, around 85% of them singletons. Sequenced material: peripheral blood, taken in a trial of Ad26.COV2.S vaccine versus placebo. These TCRs come from a person between 18 and 60 years old who received the Ad26.COV2.S COVID-19 vaccine or a placebo.

The chain joins TRBV7-8 to TRBJ1-1; no firm D call. The CDR3 loop spans 13 amino acids. Trimming pared 4 bases from V and 1 base from J, leaving 7 bases between. Per the germline V gene, CDR1 is SGHVS and CDR2 is FQNEAQ. Written as DNA, the CDR3 is TGTGCCAGCAGCTATAACAGGAACACTGAAGCTTTCTTT. This sequence encodes CASSYNRNTEAFF.

The chain joins TRBV28 to TRBJ1-3; D uncertain. This CDR3 is built from 14 residues. In germline, CDR1 is MDHEN, CDR2 SYDVKM. V shed 4 bases and J shed 1 base, with 8 bases lying between them. The CDR3 DNA is TGTGCCAGCAGTTCCCTCGGTTCTGGAAACACCATATATTTT. It yields the protein CASSSLGSGNTIYF.

This rearrangement joins TRBV29-1 to TRBJ1-1, with 7 nucleotides matching TRBD1. J gave up 2 bases and V 6 bases, and 6 bases lay outside the gene matches. CDR3 length: 13 residues. CDR1 and CDR2 (germline): SQVTM, ANQGSEA. DNA for the CDR3: TGCAGCGTCAGGACAGGAGGCAACACTGAAGCTTTCTTT. It codes for CSVRTGGNTEAFF.

The gene calls are TRBV29-1 and TRBJ1-1; D possibly corresponds to TRBD1 (5 bases). The V gene lost 3 bases and the J gene lost 3 bases, with 26 bases spanning the gap. This CDR3 spans 18 amino acids. Germline CDR1 SQVTM, CDR2 ANQGSEA. For the CDR3, the DNA is TGCAGCGTTGATGGCGAGGGACCTTGGCGGGTGTATGACACTGAAGCTTTCTTT. Protein sequence: CSVDGEGPWRVYDTEAFF.

The V gene is TRBV28, the J gene TRBJ2-7; unclear D gene. Germline lookup yields CDR1 MDHEN and CDR2 SYDVKM. CDR3 size: 12 residues. With 3 bases removed from V and 6 bases from J, the gap between germline ends came to 9 bases. DNA of the CDR3: TGTGCCAGCAGTTTCCCCTGGCGCGAGCAGTACTTC. Encoded protein: CASSFPWREQYF.

The J gene is TRBJ1-4, the V gene TRBV20-1; a possible D gene is TRBD1 (5 bases). The germline gives CDR1 DFQATT, CDR2 SNEGSKA (reference sequence). Trimming cost V 3 bases and J 11 bases, with 13 bases left between them. CDR3 length equals 12 residues. The CDR3 nucleotides are TGCAGTGCTAGTGGCGGGGCCATGAAACTGTTTTTT. It codes for CSASGGAMKLFF.

This chain uses TRBV7-2 with TRBJ2-1, with a tentative D call TRBD2 (7 bases). The CDR3 length is 16 residues. Germline CDR1 is SGHTA and CDR2 is FQGNSA. The V end was cut by 6 bases, the J end by 9 bases, with 24 bases between. The CDR3 DNA sequence: TGTGCCAGCAGAAGGGGGGGTGGGACCGCCTTCGGTGAGCAGTTCTTC. Amino acids: CASRRGGGTAFGEQFF.

The V and J genes are TRBV6-1 and TRBJ2-1; D gene uncertain. V gave up 2 bases and J gave up 9 bases, with 11 bases separating them. This CDR3 is built from 13 residues. Germline-derived CDR1 and CDR2 are MNHNS and SASEGT. Here the CDR3 DNA reads TGTGCCAGCAGTGAAAATCTAGGGATTGAGCAGTTCTTC. Its protein product is CASSENLGIEQFF.

This clone was seen only a few times. The genes are TRBV20-1 and TRBJ2-7, with 13 bases aligning to TRBD2. This CDR3 contains 11 residues. Germline CDR1 DFQATT, CDR2 SNEGSKA (reference sequence). The CDR3 nucleotides are TGCAGTGCCCGACTAGCGGGAGGTGTAGCGGTC. Encoded protein: CSARLAGGVAV.

The V call is TRBV5-1, the J call TRBJ2-4; 10 nucleotides match TRBD1. Germline V gene sequence: CDR1 SGHRS, CDR2 YFSETQ. V lost 5 bases to trimming and J lost 4 bases; unmatched junction nucleotides: 3. This CDR3 has 14 residues. CDR3 bases: TGCGCCAGCAGTTCGGGACAGGGGAAAAACATTCAGTACTTC. This codes for CASSSGQGKNIQYF.

The rearrangement links TRBV12-3 or TRBV12-4 to TRBJ1-1, with a tentative D call TRBD1 (5 bases). The CDR3 has 13 residues. V lost 6 bases and J lost 9, with 17 bases in between. CDR3 bases: TGTGCCAGCAGCTCAGGGTATACCCGAAAAGCTTTCTTT. This sequence encodes CASSSGYTRKAFF.

The chain joins TRBV15 to TRBJ2-2, with D tentatively TRBD2 (6 bases). The V gene's germline CDR1 is LNHNV and CDR2 YYDKDF (reference sequence). Deletions cut 0 bases from V and 7 bases from J, with 12 bases between. The CDR3 is made up of 15 amino acids. CDR3 region: CATSRDQSRGGELFF. DNA of the CDR3: TGTGCCACCAGCAGAGATCAGTCGCGGGGCGGGGAGCTGTTTTTT.

The chain has TRBV2 and TRBJ2-5, with TRBD2 identical over 8 bases. Germline CDR1 SNHLY, CDR2 FYNNEI. The CDR3 covers 17 residues. V was clipped by 8 bases and J by 0 bases; unmatched bases: 14. DNA of the CDR3: TGTGCCAGCGCGTTGAGTGGTAGCGGGACGTACCAAGAGACCCAGTACTTC. This translates into CASALSGSGTYQETQYF.

This chain links TRBV5-4 with TRBJ2-7; 9 nucleotides line up with TRBD1. Trimming cost V 4 bases and J 4 bases; bases outside gene matches: 9. There are 15 residues in the CDR3. From germline, CDR1 is SGHNT and CDR2 YYREEE (reference sequence). This chain's CDR3 is CASSGRTGVGYEQYF. Here the CDR3 DNA reads TGTGCCAGCAGCGGAAGGACAGGGGTAGGGTACGAGCAGTACTTC. Looking up the rest from reference TRBV5-4 and TRBJ2-7 gives the full variable domain: ETGVTQSPTHLIKTRGQQVTLRCSSQSGHNTVSWYQQALGQGPQFIFQYYREEENGRGNFPPRFSGLQFPNYSSELNVNALELDDSALYLCASSGRTGVGYEQYFGPGTRLTVT.

The chain links TRBV19 to TRBJ2-1, with D tentatively TRBD1 or TRBD2 (5 bases each). V lost 2 bases and J lost 6, with 11 bases in between. Germline loops: CDR1 LNHDA, CDR2 SQIVND (reference sequence). This CDR3 is built from 14 residues. CDR3 loop: CASSIRGVGNEQFF. The CDR3 coding sequence is TGTGCCAGTAGTATAAGGGGAGTAGGCAATGAGCAGTTCTTC.

This clone was detected a few times. The chain recombines TRBV28 with TRBJ1-5; D remains ambiguous. CDR1 MDHEN and CDR2 SYDVKM come from the germline V gene. The CDR3 length is 16 residues. V was trimmed by 6 bases and J by 5 bases, leaving 20 bases between them. The CDR3 nucleotides read TGTGCCAGCAGGTTGAGGGCAGGAGTTCTATATCAGCCCCAGCATTTT. Its protein is CASRLRAGVLYQPQHF.

This chain links TRBV19 with TRBJ1-2; 10 bases are a match to TRBD1. The V and J ends lost 4 bases and 5 bases, in that order; junction bases with no gene match: 10. This CDR3 is 16 amino acids long. Germline V gives CDR1 LNHDA, CDR2 SQIVND (reference sequence). The CDR3 bases are TGTGCCAGTAGTACATACTACAGGACAGGGGGGTATGGCTACACCTTC. Its translation is CASSTYYRTGGYGYTF.

The chain is built from TRBV19 and TRBJ2-3; D remains ambiguous. This CDR3 region has 13 residues. Trimming left V 3 bases short and J 2 bases short, with 6 bases between. Germline V gene lookup returns CDR1 LNHDA and CDR2 SQIVND (reference sequence). Here the CDR3 DNA reads TGTGCCAGTAGTATTCGGCCCACAGATACGCAGTATTTT. The encoded protein is CASSIRPTDTQYF. Drawing the rest from reference TRBV19 and TRBJ2-3, the complete variable domain is DGGITQSPKYLFRKEGQNVTLSCEQNLNHDAMYWYRQDPGQGLRLIYYSQIVNDFQKGDIAEGYSVSREKKESFPLTVTSAQKNPTAFYLCASSIRPTDTQYFGPGTRLTVL.

This rearrangement joins TRBV5-4 to TRBJ2-1, with a weak D call TRBD2 (5 bases). The germline gives CDR1 SGHNT, CDR2 YYREEE (reference sequence). This CDR3 is built from 13 residues. Trimming stripped 6 bases from V and 5 bases from J, with 12 bases between. The CDR3 nucleotides are TGTGCCAGCAAACCCGGGATCCACAATGAGCAGTTCTTC. Its translation: CASKPGIHNEQFF.

The chain couples TRBV5-1 to TRBJ2-1; D tentatively fits TRBD1 or TRBD2 (5 bases each). The CDR3 is 15 amino acids. V lost 0 bases and J 8 bases, leaving 15 bases between the germline ends. Germline V gene lookup returns CDR1 SGHRS and CDR2 YFSETQ. CDR3 sequence: CASSLARGRGHEQFF. CDR3 sequence (DNA): TGCGCCAGCAGCTTGGCCCGGGGTAGGGGCCATGAGCAGTTCTTC.

The chain has TRBV10-3 and TRBJ1-3; D ambiguous. This CDR3 comprises 12 residues. Trimming took 2 bases from V and 8 from J, leaving 7 bases between them. CDR1 is ENHRY and CDR2 is SYGVKD in the germline V gene. In DNA, the CDR3 is TGTGCCATCAGTGAGCCCTCCTACACCATATATTTT. Translation: CAISEPSYTIYF.

The CDR3, as DNA: TGTGCCAGCAGTTCGAGGGACAGGGAGAGGGACGGCTACACCTTC. This codes for CASSSRDRERDGYTF. J is TRBJ1-2 and V is TRBV27, with TRBD1 identical over 9 bases. The CDR3 spans 15 residues. V gave up 4 bases and J gave up 8 bases; unmatched junction bases: 11. Germline V gene data show CDR1 as MNHEY and CDR2 as SMNVEV (reference sequence).

This sequence joins TRBV30 and TRBJ1-3, with D uncertain. Germline V gives CDR1 GTSNPN, CDR2 SVGIG (reference sequence). The CDR3 is made up of 14 amino acids. V lost 3 bases and J lost 5, with 14 bases in between. Written as DNA, the CDR3 is TGTGCCTGGAGCTTCTCGGGCTCCCGAAACACCATATATTTT. As protein: CAWSFSGSRNTIYF.

The rearrangement joins TRBV28 to TRBJ2-3; tentative D call: TRBD2 (6 bases). This CDR3 contains 14 residues. Trimming stripped 6 bases from V and 0 bases from J, with 10 bases between. Germline-derived CDR1 and CDR2 are MDHEN and SYDVKM. CDR3 DNA sequence: TGTGCCAGCAGCCCGGGGAGGAGCACAGATACGCAGTATTTT. Translation: CASSPGRSTDTQYF. The whole variable domain, remainder taken from reference TRBV28 and TRBJ2-3, is DVKVTQSSRYLVKRTGEKVFLECVQDMDHENMFWYRQDPGLGLRLIYFSYDVKMKEKGDIPEGYSVSREKKERFSLILESASTNQTSMYLCASSPGRSTDTQYFGPGTRLTVL.

The V and J genes are TRBV24-1 and TRBJ2-1; 11 bases are a match to TRBD2. The germline V gene has CDR1 KGHDR and CDR2 SFDVKD. V lost 7 bases and J lost 7; bases outside the gene matches: 5. This CDR3 comprises 14 residues. The CDR3 nucleotides read TGTGCCACCAGGAGACTAGCGGGATTGAATGAGCAGTTCTTC. As protein: CATRRLAGLNEQFF.

The V gene is TRBV5-4, the J gene TRBJ2-7; 7 bases line up with TRBD1. Germline V lookup: CDR1 SGHNT, CDR2 YYREEE (reference sequence). The CDR3 extends over 13 amino acids. V lost 4 bases to trimming and J lost 5 bases; unmatched junction nucleotides: 6. The CDR3 region is CASSLPQGDEQYF. CDR3 in DNA: TGTGCCAGCAGCCTCCCGCAGGGGGACGAGCAGTACTTC.